This is a list of T cell receptor beta chains from one sample in a study of T cells in Graves' hyperthyroidism and ophthalmopathy. A single record per CDR3 protein comes from TCRdb applying MiXCR to the multiplex PCR reads. The sample has some 600,000 distinct CDR3 sequences, about 45% seen once. What was sequenced was peripheral blood or thyroid tissue (not recorded which). The origin of the receptors is a woman in her late teens or twenties with Graves' hyperthyroidism. Each CDR3 is given with its conserved first and last residue. D genes are given only for firm matches. Some rows have no size entry. The others give once, few or many, or a class for an expanded clone.

j_call,clone_size,cdr3_length,d_call,v_call,cdr3_nt,cdr3_aa
TRBJ2-7,few,16,TRBD2,TRBV7-2,TGTGCCAGCAGTTTAGCGAGCGGGAGGGCCAGCTACGAGCAGTACTTC,CASSLASGRASYEQYF
TRBJ1-1,-,13,-,TRBV15,TGTGCCACCAGCAGAGTCGGGAGAACTGAAGCTTTCTTT,CATSRVGRTEAFF
TRBJ2-3,-,15,TRBD2,TRBV7-1,TGTGCCAGCAGCTCCCTTCTCGCGGGAGAAGATACGCAGTATTTT,CASSSLLAGEDTQYF
TRBJ1-5,-,16,-,TRBV7-8,TGTGCCAGCAGTCAAGATCTCAGAGGGGACAATCAGCCCCAGCATTTT,CASSQDLRGDNQPQHF
TRBJ2-7,-,13,-,TRBV15,TGTGCCACCAGCAGCGGGGACTCCTACGAGCAGTACTTC,CATSSGDSYEQYF
TRBJ1-2,many,15,TRBD1,TRBV7-3,TGTGCCAGCAGCCCCAATGGACAGGAGAACTATGGCTACACCTTC,CASSPNGQENYGYTF
TRBJ2-7,few,16,TRBD2,TRBV7-8,TGTGCCAGCAGCCGATTTAGCGGGAGTTACACCTACGAGCAGTACTTC,CASSRFSGSYTYEQYF
TRBJ2-3,-,15,-,TRBV7-2,TGTGCCAGCAGTCATCCGGGGAGTCAGCCAGATACGCAGTATTTT,CASSHPGSQPDTQYF
TRBJ1-2,many,14,-,TRBV10-3,TGTGCCATCAGTAACAGGGACAAACCTGATGGCTACACCTTC,CAISNRDKPDGYTF
TRBJ2-6,many,14,-,TRBV2,TGTGCCAGCAATACTAGAGATGGGGCCAACGTCCTGACTTTC,CASNTRDGANVLTF
TRBJ2-7,once,12,-,TRBV2,TGTGCCAGCAGTTTTTCGGGGGACGAGCAGTACTTC,CASSFSGDEQYF
TRBJ2-5,-,12,-,TRBV20-1,TGCAGTGCGACAGGGACGGGGGGGCCCCAGTACTTC,CSATGTGGPQYF
TRBJ2-5,few,16,TRBD1,TRBV7-9,TGTGCCAGCAGCCATGGCCGGGACAGGGTTCAAGAGACCCAGTACTTC,CASSHGRDRVQETQYF
TRBJ1-6,-,15,-,TRBV10-3,TGTGCCATCAGTGACGGGAGCTCCTATAATTCACCCCTCCACTTT,CAISDGSSYNSPLHF
TRBJ1-1,-,14,TRBD1,TRBV7-3,TGTGCCAGCAGCGAGGGGACAGGGGAGCTGAGAGCTTTCTTT,CASSEGTGELRAFF
TRBJ1-2,many,16,-,TRBV15,TGTGCCACCAGCACCCGAGGGGGGGCACTTAACTATGGCTACACCTTC,CATSTRGGALNYGYTF
TRBJ2-2,-,17,-,TRBV12-3/TRBV12-4,TGTGCCAGCAGTCTCGACTCGGGACTATCAGGGGCCGGGGAGCTGTTTTTT,CASSLDSGLSGAGELFF
TRBJ1-4,-,20,TRBD1,TRBV25-1,TGTGCCAGCAGTGAATTAAATCCTTCCGGGACAGGGCGTCGGAGTGAAAAACTGTTTTTT,CASSELNPSGTGRRSEKLFF
TRBJ1-6,few,15,-,TRBV7-2,TGTGCCAGCAGGTCTCCGGAGACCTATAATTCACCCCTCCACTTT,CASRSPETYNSPLHF
TRBJ1-1,many,15,-,TRBV29-1,TGCAGCGTTGGTGGGGTATCAGGAGTCAGCACTGAAGCTTTCTTT,CSVGGVSGVSTEAFF
TRBJ2-7,-,15,-,TRBV2,TGTGCCAGCAGTGAAGCGCAGGGAGCCACCTACGAGCAGTACTTC,CASSEAQGATYEQYF
TRBJ1-1,few,14,-,TRBV19,TGTGCCAGTAGTATGGCCCAGGGGACCACTGAAGCTTTCTTT,CASSMAQGTTEAFF
TRBJ1-5,-,13,-,TRBV10-3,TGTGCCATCAGTGAGGGGGTGTCTCAGCCCCAGCATTTT,CAISEGVSQPQHF
TRBJ2-7,-,14,-,TRBV20-1,TGCAGTGCTTACCCCGGGACATACTCGAACGAGCAGTACTTC,CSAYPGTYSNEQYF
TRBJ1-1,few,13,-,TRBV7-9,TGTGCCAGCAGCTTAGCAGGGTCCAATGAAGCTTTCTTT,CASSLAGSNEAFF
TRBJ2-7,once,14,-,TRBV7-1,TGTGCCAGCAGTCAGACACCCCGGGATTACGAGCAGTACTTC,CASSQTPRDYEQYF
TRBJ1-4,once,14,TRBD1,TRBV29-1,TGCAGCGTTGAAGATCTTCCTGACAGGGAGAAACTGTTTTTT,CSVEDLPDREKLFF
TRBJ2-7,few,14,TRBD2,TRBV7-2,TGTGCCAGCAGCGAAGAGAGCGGGAGTGGAGAGCAGTACTTC,CASSEESGSGEQYF
TRBJ1-5,many,13,-,TRBV2,TGTGCCAGCACCCCGGGCCTCAATCAGCCCCAGCATTTT,CASTPGLNQPQHF
TRBJ1-3,-,15,-,TRBV2,TGTGCCAGCAGTGAAGAGGGAACATACGGAAACACCATATATTTT,CASSEEGTYGNTIYF
TRBJ1-5,-,15,-,TRBV12-3/TRBV12-4,TGTGCCAGCAGTTTAGGGCGTCCACGCAATCAGCCCCAGCATTTT,CASSLGRPRNQPQHF
TRBJ2-7,few,16,-,TRBV7-8,TGTGCCAGCAGCTTAGAAATACTCGGGAGCGGATACGAGCAGTACTTC,CASSLEILGSGYEQYF
TRBJ2-5,-,14,-,TRBV7-2,TGTGCCAGCAGCGCTAAGCGGTGGGGGGAGACCCAGTACTTC,CASSAKRWGETQYF
TRBJ1-3,-,16,TRBD1,TRBV7-2,TGTGCCAGCAGCCTAGGGACAGGGATTTCTGGAAACACCATATATTTT,CASSLGTGISGNTIYF
TRBJ1-5,-,15,-,TRBV25-1,TGTGCCAGCTTACTTCTCGGGGTTCGGAATCAGCCCCAGCATTTT,CASLLLGVRNQPQHF
TRBJ1-2,many,14,-,TRBV25-1,TGTGCCAGCACCAGCCCCGGGGGCGAGAATGGCTACACCTTC,CASTSPGGENGYTF
TRBJ2-2,-,16,-,TRBV2,TGTGCCACCAGTGCATCATGGGACGCTGAGGTCGGGGAGCTGTTTTTT,CATSASWDAEVGELFF
TRBJ1-1,-,15,-,TRBV25-1,TGTGCCAGCATTACCGTCGGGGGCTGGAACACTGAAGCTTTCTTT,CASITVGGWNTEAFF
TRBJ1-1,-,15,TRBD1,TRBV10-3,TGTGCCATCAGTGTCTCGACAGGGATGAACACTGAAGCTTTCTTT,CAISVSTGMNTEAFF
TRBJ2-7,-,13,-,TRBV10-3,TGTGCCATCAGTGGGACAGTCTCCTACGAGCAGTACTTC,CAISGTVSYEQYF
TRBJ1-5,many,11,TRBD1,TRBV29-1,TGCAGCGTGGCGACAGGGGGGCCCCAGCATTTT,CSVATGGPQHF
TRBJ1-5,-,16,TRBD1,TRBV19,TGTGCCAGTAGTACCGGGACAGGGAAGGGGAATCAGCCCCAGCATTTT,CASSTGTGKGNQPQHF